This T cell receptor (beta chain) was documented in a study of cytomegalovirus exposure and HLA in healthy donors. Study observations and caveats: Donors were assumed by presence/absence analyses to have roughly uniform sequencing depth. Clonal expansion, a later analysis showed, was greater in HLA-associated TCR beta chains than in equally common others.

Researchers ran the PCR with 60 Vbeta and 13 Jbeta primers. Using immunoSEQ multiplex PCR, the repertoire was profiled, and TCRdb retains in-frame clones only, with some absent. The data contain roughly 130,000 clones, around 77% of them singletons. V shed 2 bases and J shed 1 base, with 9 bases lying between them. The V gene's germline CDR1 is MNHNS and CDR2 SASEGT. The CDR3 totals 15 residues. Concerning this clone itself: Its matching antigen is unknown.

This TCR came from a man in his thirties or forties in good health and CMV-seronegative. The chain uses TRBV6-1 and TRBJ1-5, with D uncertain. The sequencing input was PBMCs. As DNA, the CDR3 is TGTGCCAGCAGTGAATCCATGGGCAGCAATCAGCCCCAGCATTTT. Translation gives CASSESMGSNQPQHF.